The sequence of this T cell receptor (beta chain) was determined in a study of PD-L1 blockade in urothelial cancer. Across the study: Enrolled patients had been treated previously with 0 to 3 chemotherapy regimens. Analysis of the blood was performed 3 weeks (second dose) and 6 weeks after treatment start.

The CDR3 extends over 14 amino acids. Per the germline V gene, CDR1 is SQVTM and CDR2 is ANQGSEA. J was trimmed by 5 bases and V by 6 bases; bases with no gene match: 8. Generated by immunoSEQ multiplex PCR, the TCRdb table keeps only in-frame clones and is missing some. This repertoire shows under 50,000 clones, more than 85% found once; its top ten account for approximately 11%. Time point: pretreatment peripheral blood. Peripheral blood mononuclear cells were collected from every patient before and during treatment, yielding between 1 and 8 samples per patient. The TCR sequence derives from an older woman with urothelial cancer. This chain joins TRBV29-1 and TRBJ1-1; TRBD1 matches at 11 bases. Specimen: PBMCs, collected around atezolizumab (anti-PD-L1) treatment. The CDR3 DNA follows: TGCAGCGTCCTCGGACAGGGGGCTTGGACTGAAGCTTTCTTT. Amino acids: CSVLGQGAWTEAFF.